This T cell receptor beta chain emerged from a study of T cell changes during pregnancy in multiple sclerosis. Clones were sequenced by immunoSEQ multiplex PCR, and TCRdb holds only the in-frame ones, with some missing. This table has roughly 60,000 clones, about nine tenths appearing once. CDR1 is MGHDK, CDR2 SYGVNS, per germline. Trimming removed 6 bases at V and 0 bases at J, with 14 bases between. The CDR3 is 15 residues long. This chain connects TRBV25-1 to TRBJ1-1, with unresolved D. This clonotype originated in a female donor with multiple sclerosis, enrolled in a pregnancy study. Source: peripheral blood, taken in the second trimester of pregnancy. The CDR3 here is CASRDLRSLNTEAFF. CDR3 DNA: TGTGCCAGCAGGGACTTACGCTCTTTGAACACTGAAGCTTTCTTT.